This record covers a single T cell receptor beta chain. This CDR3 comprises 15 residues. The germline V gene encodes CDR1 KGHDR and CDR2 SFDVKD. V lost 1 base and J lost 7, with 13 bases in between. This specimen belongs to a study of blood T cell repertoires in COVID-19. TCRdb keeps only in-frame clones here, not all; method: immunoSEQ multiplex PCR. This table has about 180,000 clones, approximately 89% appearing once. V gene TRBV24-1 combines with J gene TRBJ2-1, with D tentatively TRBD2 (6 bases). What was sequenced was peripheral blood. This TCR derives from a woman aged 25 to 45 with acute or convalescent COVID-19. The CDR3, as DNA: TGTGCCACCAGTGATTTCGGGCTAGCGAGGAATGAGCAGTTCTTC. Protein: CATSDFGLARNEQFF.